This T cell receptor beta chain was profiled in a study of blood T cell repertoires in COVID-19. Study as a whole: COVID-19 samples, acute and convalescent, were from the United States, Italy and Spain.

The CDR3 contains 12 residues. V gave up 8 bases and J gave up 2 bases, with 7 bases separating them. Germline V gene data show CDR1 as LNHDA and CDR2 as SQIVND (reference sequence). This clone was detected only once. In the study's own analysis: The authors estimated nucleated cell counts from reference gene primer amplification. Here immunoSEQ multiplex PCR was the method, and the copy in TCRdb shows in-frame clones only, minus some. V, J and clone size derive from that table, while D and trimming were established from the DNA sequence. Of more than 200,000 clones detected, about 88% appear once; the ten largest clones hold approximately 1.7%.

The sequence was collected from a man in his 70s with acute or convalescent COVID-19. Source material: peripheral blood. The V gene is TRBV19, the J gene TRBJ1-5; a weak D match, TRBD1 (5 bases). The CDR3 nucleotides read TGTGCCAGTGCGGGGGGCAATCAGCCCCAGCATTTT. Its translation: CASAGGNQPQHF.